The clone carrying this TCR beta chain was recorded a few times. The target antigen is unknown. The ends were cut back, 5 bases at V and 6 bases at J, with 13 bases in the middle. In germline, CDR1 is LNHDA, CDR2 SQIVND (reference sequence). CDR3 length equals 13 residues. Original analysis: Lowest detectable productive clonotype frequency was 2.59 x 10-5. Profiling relied on immunoSEQ multiplex PCR, and the TCRdb table lists in-frame clones only, not all of them. V and J calls and clone size are those listed in that table; D and trimming were worked out from the DNA. The sample has roughly 26,000 clones, 81% seen once; the top ten hold more than 0.25%. The data derive from a study of STAT5B mutations in CD4+ large granular lymphocyte leukemia. Findings and limits, study-wide: Top patient clones used TRBV06 genes more often: 8/27 versus 2/35 in controls.

Controls came from buffy coats of healthy blood donors. The specimen was CD4+ T cells from blood buffy coats. This chain links TRBV19 with TRBJ1-2, with a possible D match to TRBD1 (6 bases). The origin of this receptor is a human donor in good health. CDR3 sequence: CASSQTGKDGYTF. In DNA form, the CDR3 reads TGTGCCAGTAGTCAAACAGGGAAAGATGGCTACACCTTC.